The clone carrying this T cell receptor beta chain was detected a few times. The antigen remains undetermined. Combining a sample-barcoded 5' primer with a J-beta primer mix, a second PCR ran for roughly 7 to 12 cycles. TCRdb recomputed calls from the 5' RACE reads with MiXCR, one row per CDR3 protein. The sample lists 650,000 to 950,000 distinct CDR3 sequences, around two fifths seen once, with around 18% in the top ten. These data are taken from a study of blood T cells in healthy people across ages. Germline loops: CDR1 LNHNV, CDR2 YYDKDF (reference sequence). CDR3 length equals 14 residues. Between the trimmed V and J ends, which lost 1 base and 1 base, there was a span of 7 bases. Notes on the study in general: There was a strong correlation between TCR beta diversity and naive T cell percentage.

The sample taken for sequencing was blood. The clonotype was recovered from a man in his 60s in good health. The chain has TRBV15 and TRBJ2-5, with D hard to call. The CDR3 protein is CATSRAAFQETQYF. The CDR3 DNA sequence: TGTGCCACCAGCAGAGCTGCTTTCCAAGAGACCCAGTACTTC. Using reference TRBV15 and TRBJ2-5 for the parts outside the CDR3, the full variable domain is DAMVIQNPRYQVTQFGKPVTLSCSQTLNHNVMYWYQQKSSQAPKLLFHYYDKDFNNEADTPDNFQSRRPNTSFCFLDIRSPGLGDTAMYLCATSRAAFQETQYFGPGTRLLVL.